The source of this T cell receptor beta chain is a study of T-cell reconstitution after alpha-beta-depleted transplantation in children. Broader study findings: There were reportedly several hundred expanded graft clones from which alpha-beta T cells came about two months after transplant. Hyperexpanded clones declined; after one year, newly produced T cells mostly supplied diversity.

Preparation of the TCRbeta library was carried out with unique molecular identifiers. TCRdb reanalysed the PCR reads using MiXCR and keeps one entry per CDR3 protein. This table has 140,000 to 150,000 distinct CDR3 sequences, around 10% appearing once. This clonotype showed up just a few times. Its target is unknown. The V and J ends lost 6 bases and 0 bases respectively, with 7 bases between them. CDR3 size: 13 residues. Looked up from germline, CDR1 is MDHEN and CDR2 is SYDVKM. This TCR was sampled from a female patient younger than 10 who had a stem cell transplant for congenital amegakaryocytic thrombocytopenia, so the T cells may come from the graft donor. The chain is built from TRBV28 and TRBJ2-3; D gene unclear. The sample here was PBMCs, mostly from graft donor cells, taken 180 days after TCRalphabeta/CD19-depleted stem cell transplant. As DNA, the CDR3 is TGTGCCAGCAGGGTGGGAAGCACAGATACGCAGTATTTT. Protein: CASRVGSTDTQYF.